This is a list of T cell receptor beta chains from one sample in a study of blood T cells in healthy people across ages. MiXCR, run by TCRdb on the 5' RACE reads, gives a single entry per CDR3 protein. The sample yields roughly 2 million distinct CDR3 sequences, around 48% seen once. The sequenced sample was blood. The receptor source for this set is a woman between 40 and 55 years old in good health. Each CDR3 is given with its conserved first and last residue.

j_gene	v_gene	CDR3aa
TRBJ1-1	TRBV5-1	CASSWTRGGDTEAFF
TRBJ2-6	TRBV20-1	CSARMPGPGANVLTF
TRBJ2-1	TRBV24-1	CATSDRLAGASGTYNEQFF
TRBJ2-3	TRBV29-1	CSVFQRGQITDTQYF
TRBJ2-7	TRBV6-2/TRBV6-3	CASSDWDSSYEQYF
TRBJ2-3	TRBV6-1	CASNRDSNTDTQYF
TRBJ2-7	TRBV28	CASSLTRGATYEQYF
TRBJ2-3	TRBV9	CASSPQGGFSTDTQYF
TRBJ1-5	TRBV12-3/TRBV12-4	CASSTLAQGNQPQHF
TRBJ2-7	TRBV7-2	CASSTGTVPHEQYF
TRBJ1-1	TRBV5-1	CASSLGSGAAFF
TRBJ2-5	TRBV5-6	CASSISWGNRGLGETQYF
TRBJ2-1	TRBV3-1	CASSQGIGLAGGNEQFF
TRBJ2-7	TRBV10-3	CATTRQGSYEQYF
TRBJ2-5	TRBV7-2	CASSPLAGPFQETQYF
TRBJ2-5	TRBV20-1	CSASGLALETQYF
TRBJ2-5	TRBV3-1	CASSPYTSGGAEETQYF
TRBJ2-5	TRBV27	CASSPPGQIETQYF
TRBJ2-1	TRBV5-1	CASSRSGLNNEQFF
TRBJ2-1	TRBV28	CATGTLYNEQFF
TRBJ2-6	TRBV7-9	CARGGEQEISGANVLTF
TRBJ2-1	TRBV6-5	CASTDLGTATADEQFF
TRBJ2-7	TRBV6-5	CASSYRRTGDSYEQYF
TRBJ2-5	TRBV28	CASINGGRSEETQYF
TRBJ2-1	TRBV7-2	CASSYAGGRRNEQFF
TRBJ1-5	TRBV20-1	CSASGGKNQPQHF
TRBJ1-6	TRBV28	CASSSPTAYNSPLHF
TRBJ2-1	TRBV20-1	CSARDSKRVDEQFF
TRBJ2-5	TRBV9	CASSVTRDGETQYF
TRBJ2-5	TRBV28	CASRMGWGKTKSQETQYF
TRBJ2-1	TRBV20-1	CSAPRTSGARNEQFF
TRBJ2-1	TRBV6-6	CASSNLAGARNEQFF
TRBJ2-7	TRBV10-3	CAISESGGLHSYEQYF
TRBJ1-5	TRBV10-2	CASSESASNQPQHF
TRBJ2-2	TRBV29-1	CSVEELRGTGELFF
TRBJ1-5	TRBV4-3	CASSQVVGTGNNQPQHF
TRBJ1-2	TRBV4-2	CASSQDPSRTATYGYTF
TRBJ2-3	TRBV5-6	CASSSKLAGGRDTQYF
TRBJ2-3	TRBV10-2	CASNQENAMGTDTQYF
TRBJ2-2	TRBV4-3	CASSQGQGDRSGELFF
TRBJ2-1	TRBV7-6	CASSTRRDRGRVEQFF
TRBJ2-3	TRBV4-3	CASSLGTSVAGTQYF
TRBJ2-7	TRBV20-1	CSASRDGGYEQYF